Listed here is a single T cell receptor beta chain. The antigen is undetermined. The sample comes from a study of T cell responses to AZD1222 COVID-19 vaccine. Clones were sequenced by immunoSEQ multiplex PCR, and TCRdb holds only the in-frame ones, with some missing. Among around 130,000 clones listed, about 89% were seen once. Points from the study as a whole: A mostly white British donor set with more females was recruited, and clonal diversity was possibly underestimated.

There are 14 residues in the CDR3. The germline V and J ends were trimmed by 3 bases and 2 bases, with 12 bases remaining between them. The V gene's germline CDR1 is SGDLS and CDR2 YYNGEE. The specimen comprised peripheral blood, sampled 28 days after the second dose of the MenACWY control vaccine. This TCR was sampled from an adult who received the MenACWY meningococcal vaccine as a control. The chain carries TRBV9 and TRBJ2-7, with D unresolved. CDR3 DNA: TGTGCCAGCAGCGCGGGCCCCGGAACCTACGAGCAGTACTTC. Protein product: CASSAGPGTYEQYF. The variable domain in full, completed from reference TRBV9 and TRBJ2-7, reads DSGVTQTPKHLITATGQRVTLRCSPRSGDLSVYWYQQSLDQGLQFLIQYYNGEERAKGNILERFSAQQFPDLHSELNLSSLELGDSALYFCASSAGPGTYEQYFGPGTRLTVT.